These T cell receptor beta chains were read from a single sample in a study of CD8+CD57+ T cells in acquired aplastic anemia. Each CDR3 protein gets one entry after TCRdb re-called the reads with MiXCR. Of approximately 98,000 distinct CDR3 sequences listed, less than 75% are singletons. The material sequenced was sorted CD4+, CD8+, or CD8+CD57+ T cells (not recorded which) from PBMCs. The receptors derive from a human donor with aplastic anemia. CDR3s leave out the opening cysteine and the closing phenylalanine or tryptophan. A clone size is listed for some rows: how often the clone was seen (once, few, many), or a class if it is expanded.

abundance: .; v_gene: TRBV7-2; CDR3aa: ASSPTQGRAYEQY
abundance: .; v_gene: TRBV19; CDR3aa: ASSIIDRPQH
abundance: many; v_gene: TRBV10-3; CDR3aa: AIRTGTDNEQF
abundance: .; v_gene: TRBV7-2; CDR3aa: ASSANEQY
abundance: .; v_gene: TRBV19; CDR3aa: ASSGQVRQPQH
abundance: .; v_gene: TRBV7-8; CDR3aa: ASSSRQGPSYEQY
abundance: .; v_gene: TRBV20-1; CDR3aa: SASGGSSSYNEQF
abundance: few; v_gene: TRBV12-3/TRBV12-4; CDR3aa: ASKGLNNSPLH
abundance: .; v_gene: TRBV2; CDR3aa: ASSERQLYEQY
abundance: .; v_gene: TRBV7-9; CDR3aa: ASRLGEFEAF
abundance: many; v_gene: TRBV6-1; CDR3aa: ASSATGGTYEQY
abundance: .; v_gene: TRBV2; CDR3aa: ASSRTGLNTEAF
abundance: .; v_gene: TRBV6-2/TRBV6-3; CDR3aa: ASSPQGQHEQY
abundance: .; v_gene: TRBV10-3; CDR3aa: AISLQGFSSGANVLT
abundance: .; v_gene: TRBV20-1; CDR3aa: SAMDNYGYT
abundance: .; v_gene: TRBV29-1; CDR3aa: SCSGTDNEKLF
abundance: .; v_gene: TRBV11-1; CDR3aa: ASSLFVGQGRISYNEQF
abundance: .; v_gene: TRBV20-1; CDR3aa: SASPGVTEAF
abundance: once; v_gene: TRBV2; CDR3aa: ASMWSWGNEQY
abundance: once; v_gene: TRBV29-1; CDR3aa: SVELLAGRVSYNEQF
abundance: .; v_gene: TRBV6-1; CDR3aa: ASIERLAETQY
abundance: few; v_gene: TRBV19; CDR3aa: ASRRENNYGYT